This T cell receptor (beta chain) was recorded in a study of T-cell reconstitution after alpha-beta-depleted transplantation in children. Study-wide findings and caveats: By about two months after transplant, alpha-beta T cells reportedly arose from several hundred graft clones that had expanded. Several patients had high TCRbeta diversity at day 60; it came from surviving recipient T cells and thymic progenitors. T-cell counts and diversity at one year following transplant were attributed mainly to newly produced T cells.

This CDR3 region has 13 residues. CDR1 and CDR2 (germline): SGHAT, FQDESV (reference sequence). Trimming stripped 1 base from V and 13 bases from J, with 14 bases between. This clonotype has at least ten counts. Its antigen is undetermined. Unique molecular identifiers were built into the TCRbeta library. TCRdb reprocessed the PCR reads with MiXCR, giving one entry per CDR3 protein. The sample holds approximately 350,000 distinct CDR3 sequences, around 15% seen once. The V call is TRBV11-1, the J call TRBJ2-1, with a weak D call TRBD2 (7 bases). The sequence derives from a male patient aged 2-9 years who had a stem cell transplant for acute lymphoblastic leukemia, so the T cells may come from the graft donor. This specimen consisted of PBMCs, mostly from graft donor cells, obtained 360 days after TCRalphabeta/CD19-depleted stem cell transplant. The CDR3 DNA follows: TGTGCCAGCAGCTTAGTGGGGGGGACAAGTCAGTTCTTC. Residues: CASSLVGGTSQFF.